This T cell receptor beta chain was sequenced in a study of patients and donors after allogeneic stem cell transplantation. TCRdb used MiXCR to reprocess the RT-PCR reads, holding one entry per CDR3 protein. Of about a million distinct CDR3 sequences detected, roughly 18% appear once; the ten largest clones hold about 6%. Trimming stripped 5 bases from V and 3 bases from J, with 17 bases between. The CDR3 totals 15 residues. The source material was blood, either unsorted or a sorted T cell fraction (not recorded which). This sequence joins TRBV12-3 or TRBV12-4 and TRBJ2-7, with D possibly matching TRBD1 (6 bases). The receptor was derived from a human donor who was either an allogeneic HSCT recipient or a stem cell or donor lymphocyte infusion donor (not recorded which). It is not recorded whose cells these are; they may come from a transplant donor. The CDR3 sequence: CASSLTFKQGYEQYF. CDR3 in DNA: TGTGCCAGCAGTCTCACCTTTAAACAGGGCTACGAGCAGTACTTC.